The 19 T cell receptor beta chains below all came from one sample that was sequenced in a study of shared clonotypes between healthy human individuals (TCRdb year 2020). The library was obtained by the immunoSEQ multiplex PCR assay. TCRdb took this table from immuneACCESS and kept in-frame rearrangements with V and J called. Such tables lack part of the clones; where checked against another copy, unresolved V genes explain under half of the gap, and the rest is unexplained. Recorded for this sample are about 1 million clones; around four fifths of them occurred a single time. Clones ranked in the top ten supply 1.4% of the sample. The source material was memory CD4+ T cells sorted from blood. Read against the paper, the sample's cell subset or site label means: CD45RA-negative fraction. Receptors were obtained from a man aged 18-30 years in good health.

This clone occurred a few times. The J gene is TRBJ2-1, the V gene TRBV28, with D perhaps TRBD1 (6 bases). The V end was cut by 8 bases, the J end by 0 bases, with 20 bases between. Germline CDR1 and CDR2: MDHEN and SYDVKM. CDR3 size: 17 residues. CDR3 sequence reads: CASGVVQGSASYNEQFF. The CDR3 nucleotides read TGTGCCAGCGGTGTCGTTCAGGGGAGCGCCTCCTACAATGAGCAGTTCTTC.

The rearrangement joins TRBV4-1 to TRBJ1-4, with 7 bases identical to TRBD1. V was clipped by 1 base and J by 3 bases; unmatched bases: 5. Looked up from germline, CDR1 is MGHRA and CDR2 is YSYEKL. CDR3 length: 16 amino acids. In nucleotides, the CDR3 is TGCGCCAGCAGCCAAGGTTGGGGACAGTCTAATGAAAAACTGTTTTTT. Translated: CASSQGWGQSNEKLFF.

The chain uses TRBV10-3 and TRBJ2-7; TRBD2 agrees at 8 bases. CDR3 length: 17 residues. Germline loops: CDR1 ENHRY, CDR2 SYGVKD. Losses at the gene ends were 6 bases for V and 1 base for J; bases not matched to a gene: 14. CDR3 nucleotide sequence: TGTGCCATCAGCCGAACCTTCCAGGGCGGGGGGTCCTACGAGCAGTACTTC. Translation: CAISRTFQGGGSYEQYF.

This chain connects TRBV30 to TRBJ2-7, with D unresolved. Germline V gene sequence: CDR1 GTSNPN, CDR2 SVGIG (reference sequence). The V end was cut by 0 bases, the J end by 6 bases, with 15 bases between. This CDR3 is 14 amino acids long. CDR3 sequence: CAWSVPLGVGEQYF. CDR3 bases: TGTGCCTGGAGTGTTCCCCTAGGAGTCGGCGAGCAGTACTTC. Full variable domain (missing parts from reference TRBV30 and TRBJ2-7): SQTIHQWPATLVQPVGSPLSLECTVEGTSNPNLYWYRQAAGRGLQLLFYSVGIGQISSEVPQNLSASRPQDRQFILSSKKLLLSDSGFYLCAWSVPLGVGEQYFGPGTRLTVT.

The chain is built from TRBV6-5 and TRBJ1-5; unclear D gene. V shed 6 bases and J shed 0 bases, with 12 bases lying between them. Germline V CDR1 and CDR2: MNHEY, SVGAGI. CDR3 length: 15 amino acids. The CDR3 protein is CASRGRASSNQPQHF. CDR3 DNA sequence: TGTGCCAGCAGAGGTAGGGCGAGTAGCAATCAGCCCCAGCATTTT.

Note on this clone: The germline gene is not matched at one end of the junction; a read error may be the cause. The rearrangement joins TRBV2 to TRBJ2-7, with TRBD1 as a possible D gene (5 bases). Germline V gives CDR1 SNHLY, CDR2 FYNNEI. The CDR3 has 12 amino acids. The CDR3: CASSRLDTLKLF. The CDR3 DNA is TGTGCCAGCAGCCGTCTGGACACCTTAAAGCTCTTC.

The V call is TRBV6-5, the J call TRBJ2-7; the match to TRBD2 covers 12 bases. The CDR3 loop spans 14 amino acids. Looked up from germline, CDR1 is MNHEY and CDR2 is SVGAGI. Trimming removed 8 bases from V and 3 bases from J; junction bases left unmatched: 5. CDR3 sequence reads: CASRRTSGVYEQYF. CDR3 sequence (DNA): TGTGCCAGCCGACGGACTAGCGGGGTCTACGAGCAGTACTTC.

The chain combines TRBV15 with TRBJ2-2, with D hard to call. Germline V gene data show CDR1 as LNHNV and CDR2 as YYDKDF (reference sequence). The CDR3 runs to 14 residues. Trimming pared 1 base from V and 1 base from J, leaving 4 bases between. The CDR3 protein is CATSRAGNTGELFF. The CDR3 DNA follows: TGTGCCACCAGCAGAGCCGGGAACACCGGGGAGCTGTTTTTT.

The chain joins TRBV5-1 to TRBJ1-1, with D hard to call. V shed 0 bases and J shed 0 bases, with 12 bases lying between them. This CDR3 has 16 amino acids. The germline V gene encodes CDR1 SGHRS and CDR2 YFSETQ. CDR3: CASSLGVTGLNTEAFF. The CDR3 coding sequence is TGCGCCAGCAGCTTGGGGGTAACGGGGTTGAACACTGAAGCTTTCTTT.

The chain carries TRBV28 and TRBJ1-2; D not certain. The CDR3 spans 13 residues. Germline V lookup: CDR1 MDHEN, CDR2 SYDVKM. The ends were cut back, 6 bases at V and 8 bases at J, with 16 bases in the middle. CDR3 in DNA: TGTGCCAGCAGCCCCGGCGGTAGGGAGGGCTACACCTTC. Protein sequence: CASSPGGREGYTF.

The chain uses TRBV9 and TRBJ2-1; D may correspond to TRBD1 or TRBD2 (5 bases each). Germline loops: CDR1 SGDLS, CDR2 YYNGEE. Between the trimmed V and J ends, which lost 4 bases and 9 bases, there was a span of 17 bases. The CDR3 spans 14 residues. Written as DNA, the CDR3 is TGTGCCAGCAGCTCAAGATGGGAGAGGGGTGAGCAGTTCTTC. It yields the protein CASSSRWERGEQFF.

The chain employs TRBV6-1 and TRBJ2-3; 7 bases align to TRBD1. Trimming removed 6 bases from V and 1 base from J; junction bases left unmatched: 1. The CDR3 is made up of 13 amino acids. CDR1 is MNHNS and CDR2 is SASEGT in the germline V gene. CDR3 nucleotide sequence: TGTGCCAGCAGGGGGACAGGCACAGATACGCAGTATTTT. Amino acids: CASRGTGTDTQYF.

In its sample, this clone was seen once. The J gene is TRBJ1-2, the V gene TRBV6-6, with a tentative D call TRBD1 (6 bases). Between the trimmed V and J ends, which lost 4 bases and 8 bases, there was a span of 23 bases. Germline loops: CDR1 MNHNY, CDR2 SVGAGI (reference sequence). The CDR3 is made up of 16 amino acids. CDR3 nucleotides: TGTGCCAGCAGTTCCGGTCCATTCAGGGGCGACTGGGGCTACACCTTC. As protein: CASSSGPFRGDWGYTF.

This clone was seen only once. This chain uses TRBV29-1 with TRBJ2-5, with TRBD2 matching over 13 bases. J gave up 5 bases and V 7 bases, and 7 bases lay outside the gene matches. This CDR3 comprises 14 residues. Looked up from germline, CDR1 is SQVTM and CDR2 is ANQGSEA. CDR3 DNA sequence: TGCAGCGGGCAACTAGCGGGGGGGACCGAGACCCAGTACTTC. It translates to CSGQLAGGTETQYF.

This rearrangement joins TRBV5-4 to TRBJ1-6, with TRBD1 identical over 8 bases. Losses at the gene ends were 5 bases for V and 9 bases for J; bases not matched to a gene: 7. Germline CDR1 is SGHNT and CDR2 is YYREEE (reference sequence). This CDR3 is 14 amino acids long. The CDR3: CASREDREISPLHF. The CDR3 DNA sequence: TGTGCCAGCAGGGAGGACAGGGAGATTTCACCCCTCCACTTT.

This sequence joins TRBV2 and TRBJ1-6; no reliable D call. The germline V gene has CDR1 SNHLY and CDR2 FYNNEI. Trimming cost V 4 bases and J 9 bases, with 10 bases left between them. This CDR3 is built from 13 residues. The CDR3 DNA is TGTGCCAGCAGTGGTGGGGTCCGTTCACCCCTCCACTTT. Protein: CASSGGVRSPLHF.

V gene TRBV7-2 combines with J gene TRBJ2-2; D is possibly TRBD1 (7 bases). The ends were cut back, 5 bases at V and 5 bases at J, with 18 bases in the middle. This CDR3 region has 16 residues. Germline V lookup: CDR1 SGHTA, CDR2 FQGNSA. DNA for the CDR3: TGTGCCAGCAGCCGAGGCAGGGGGGCAGGGACCGGGGAGCTGTTTTTT. This gives the protein CASSRGRGAGTGELFF.

The table lists this clone with a count of one. Other DNA variants within this sample encode the same CDR3. The chain is built from TRBV18 and TRBJ1-5, with D perhaps TRBD1 (5 bases). The CDR3 covers 13 residues. The germline V gene has CDR1 KGHSH and CDR2 LQKENI. Trimming stripped 2 bases from V and 5 bases from J, with 7 bases between. The CDR3 DNA sequence: TGTGCCAGCTCACCAAAAGGGGATCAGCCCCAGCATTTT. The encoded protein is CASSPKGDQPQHF.

V is TRBV7-8 and J is TRBJ2-7, with TRBD2 matching over 7 bases. Germline CDR1 reads SGHVS; CDR2 reads FQNEAQ. J was trimmed by 0 bases and V by 3 bases; bases with no gene match: 5. This CDR3 contains 15 residues. DNA for the CDR3: TGTGCCAGCAGCTTCAACAGCGGGGACTCCTACGAGCAGTACTTC. Amino acids: CASSFNSGDSYEQYF.